This T cell receptor (beta chain) was documented in a study of control samples from healthy donors and cancer patients. The V and J ends lost 5 bases and 4 bases, in that order; junction bases with no gene match: 9. Germline CDR1 reads MDHEN; CDR2 reads SYDVKM. The CDR3 loop spans 15 amino acids. Method: immunoSEQ multiplex PCR; TCRdb's copy keeps in-frame clones and lacks some. The sample consists of some 45,000 clones, more than 85% of them appearing once. This receptor was taken from a woman in her thirties or forties with head and neck cancer. The chain uses TRBV28 and TRBJ1-2; 8 bases line up with TRBD1. The material sequenced was PBMCs. CDR3 DNA: TGTGCCAGCAGTCTACCGGACAGGGTGGCCTATGGCTACACCTTC. Its translation: CASSLPDRVAYGYTF.